These 20 T cell receptor beta chains came from one sample sequenced in a study of blood T cell repertoires in COVID-19. The table came from immunoSEQ multiplex PCR; TCRdb's copy has only in-frame clones and leaves some out. In the table there are roughly 240,000 clones, about 83% of which are singletons. Sequencing input: PBMCs or T cells enriched from blood (not recorded which). Source of these receptors: a woman in her 50s who had recovered from COVID-19.

Points on this clone: The same CDR3 can be traced to other DNA sequences in this sample. The rearrangement joins TRBV4-1 to TRBJ2-1; 11 bases match TRBD2. CDR1 MGHRA and CDR2 YSYEKL come from the germline V gene. The V segment lost 1 base and the J segment 1 base; nucleotides outside the gene matches: 3. The CDR3 consists of 17 residues. The CDR3 is CASSQAGLAGSYNEQFF. DNA for the CDR3: TGCGCCAGCAGCCAAGCCGGACTAGCGGGTTCCTACAATGAGCAGTTCTTC.

J is TRBJ2-3 and V is TRBV30; possible D gene TRBD1, 5 bases. Germline V gene sequence: CDR1 GTSNPN, CDR2 SVGIG (reference sequence). Deletions cut 0 bases from V and 0 bases from J, with 10 bases between. The CDR3 sequence is 15 residues long. This chain's CDR3 is CAWSVQGTSTDTQYF. Written as DNA, the CDR3 is TGTGCCTGGAGTGTGCAGGGAACCAGCACAGATACGCAGTATTTT.

The gene calls are TRBV7-3 and TRBJ2-3; TRBD2 might be the D (5 bases). V lost 5 bases and J 1 base, leaving 16 bases between the germline ends. The CDR3 runs to 16 residues. Germline CDR1 is SGHTA and CDR2 is FQGTGA. CDR3 in amino acids: CASSPTPGMGTDTQYF. The CDR3 DNA sequence: TGTGCCAGCAGCCCCACCCCGGGAATGGGCACAGATACGCAGTATTTT.

The chain is built from TRBV20-1 and TRBJ2-7, with 8 nucleotides matching TRBD1. J was trimmed by 0 bases and V by 3 bases; bases with no gene match: 7. The CDR3 contains 15 residues. The germline V gene encodes CDR1 DFQATT and CDR2 SNEGSKA (reference sequence). The CDR3, as DNA: TGCAGTGCTAGTCGGCAGACAGGGGCCTCCTACGAGCAGTACTTC. This gives the protein CSASRQTGASYEQYF.

The chain uses TRBV11-3 and TRBJ2-1; 8 bases agree with TRBD2. Germline CDR1 and CDR2: SGHNT and YENEEA. Losses at the gene ends were 7 bases for V and 9 bases for J; bases not matched to a gene: 14. This CDR3 comprises 15 residues. The CDR3 region is CASTPLGGARGEQFF. The CDR3 DNA follows: TGTGCCAGCACCCCTCTCGGGGGGGCCAGAGGTGAGCAGTTCTTC.

The chain couples TRBV18 to TRBJ1-4; D remains unclear. The germline gives CDR1 KGHSH, CDR2 LQKENI. The CDR3 is made up of 14 amino acids. Trimming took off 1 base at V and 8 bases at J, with 11 bases between the two ends. This CDR3 reads CASSPQADFEKLFF. The CDR3 nucleotides read TGTGCCAGCTCACCACAGGCGGACTTCGAAAAACTGTTTTTT. The full variable domain, its missing parts supplied by reference TRBV18 and TRBJ1-4, is NAGVMQNPRHLVRRRGQEARLRCSPMKGHSHVYWYRQLPEEGLKFMVYLQKENIIDESGMPKERFSAEFPKEGPSILRIQQVVRGDSAAYFCASSPQADFEKLFFGSGTQLSVL.

A single count supports this clone. The chain has TRBV5-4 and TRBJ2-2, with 7 bases that match TRBD2. Trimming removed 4 bases from V and 0 bases from J; junction bases left unmatched: 6. CDR1 is SGHNT, CDR2 YYREEE, per germline (reference sequence). This CDR3 has 16 residues. The CDR3 loop is CASSGGEGPNTGELFF. In DNA, the CDR3 is TGTGCCAGCAGCGGGGGGGAGGGGCCGAACACCGGGGAGCTGTTTTTT.

The CDR3 here is CASRTSGTGELFF. CDR3 sequence (DNA): TGTGCCAGCAGGACCAGCGGGACCGGGGAGCTGTTTTTT. V usage is TRBV28 and J usage is TRBJ2-2; D may be TRBD2 (6 bases). Between the trimmed V and J ends, which lost 6 bases and 5 bases, there was a span of 10 bases. Germline CDR1 MDHEN, CDR2 SYDVKM. The CDR3 is 13 amino acids.

This clone has only a few counts. J is TRBJ2-1 and V is TRBV30; 9 bases match TRBD2. CDR1 is GTSNPN, CDR2 SVGIG, per germline (reference sequence). With 5 bases clipped from V and 4 bases from J, the junction kept 6 bases outside the gene matches. The CDR3 has 14 amino acids. CDR3 loop: CAWCRTSVYNEQFF. The DNA of the CDR3 is TGTGCCTGGTGCAGGACTAGCGTTTACAATGAGCAGTTCTTC.

This clone was seen a single time. The chain carries TRBV28 and TRBJ2-3; TRBD2 matches 9 bases. The CDR3 spans 13 residues. Trimming removed 8 bases from V and 4 bases from J; junction bases left unmatched: 4. Per the germline V gene, CDR1 is MDHEN and CDR2 is SYDVKM. DNA of the CDR3: TGTGCCAGCGGTAGCGGGAGTTCAGATACGCAGTATTTT. Translation gives CASGSGSSDTQYF.

This sequence joins TRBV18 and TRBJ2-2, with TRBD1 identical over 10 bases. The CDR3 is 18 residues long. Germline V gene sequence: CDR1 KGHSH, CDR2 LQKENI. The V segment lost 1 base and the J segment 5 bases; nucleotides outside the gene matches: 10. The CDR3 region is CASSPLPRDRGTTGELFF. CDR3 in DNA: TGTGCCAGCTCACCACTTCCCCGGGACAGGGGTACAACCGGGGAGCTGTTTTTT.

The J gene is TRBJ1-2, the V gene TRBV30, with 8 positions matching TRBD1. V gave up 2 bases and J gave up 10 bases; unmatched junction bases: 12. The germline V gene has CDR1 GTSNPN and CDR2 SVGIG (reference sequence). CDR3 size: 14 residues. The CDR3 DNA is TGTGCCTGGAGTTTGGACAGGGCTCGCTCTTTCTACACCTTC. Amino acids: CAWSLDRARSFYTF.

The chain carries TRBV4-1 and TRBJ1-3; no clear D. V was cut by 5 bases and J by 0 bases, with 14 bases left in between. The CDR3 extends over 16 amino acids. The germline V gene has CDR1 MGHRA and CDR2 YSYEKL. CDR3 loop: CASSGRPRNSGNTIYF. As DNA, the CDR3 is TGCGCCAGCAGCGGGAGACCCCGTAACTCTGGAAACACCATATATTTT.

The gene calls are TRBV6-5 and TRBJ1-1; 7 nucleotides align to TRBD1. Germline V gene lookup returns CDR1 MNHEY and CDR2 SVGAGI. CDR3 length: 16 amino acids. V lost 4 bases to trimming and J lost 5 bases; unmatched junction nucleotides: 13. Here the CDR3 DNA reads TGTGCCAGCAGTTCCCCAGCACAGGGGATAGAGACTGAAGCTTTCTTT. It specifies CASSSPAQGIETEAFF.

This chain joins TRBV28 and TRBJ2-7; D gene unclear. The CDR3 has 12 residues. CDR1 MDHEN and CDR2 SYDVKM come from the germline V gene. V lost 4 bases and J lost 8, with 12 bases in between. CDR3 DNA sequence: TGTGCCAGCAGTTCCCCTTCTATGAAGCAGTACTTC. Translation: CASSSPSMKQYF. The variable domain in full, completed from reference TRBV28 and TRBJ2-7, reads DVKVTQSSRYLVKRTGEKVFLECVQDMDHENMFWYRQDPGLGLRLIYFSYDVKMKEKGDIPEGYSVSREKKERFSLILESASTNQTSMYLCASSSPSMKQYFGPGTRLTVT.

This chain links TRBV19 with TRBJ1-2, with D perhaps matching TRBD1 (5 bases). The germline V gene encodes CDR1 LNHDA and CDR2 SQIVND (reference sequence). The V and J ends lost 4 bases and 1 base respectively, with 13 bases between them. The CDR3 loop spans 15 amino acids. This CDR3 reads CASSSGTAGNYGYTF. CDR3 sequence (DNA): TGTGCCAGTAGTAGCGGGACGGCCGGTAACTATGGCTACACCTTC. Complete variable domain (other parts from reference TRBV19 and TRBJ1-2): DGGITQSPKYLFRKEGQNVTLSCEQNLNHDAMYWYRQDPGQGLRLIYYSQIVNDFQKGDIAEGYSVSREKKESFPLTVTSAQKNPTAFYLCASSSGTAGNYGYTFGSGTRLTVV.

CDR3 region: CSVDRGGDTQYF. The CDR3 nucleotides read TGCAGCGTTGACAGGGGCGGAGATACGCAGTATTTT. The chain carries TRBV29-1 and TRBJ2-3, with D perhaps matching TRBD1 (6 bases). Germline V gene sequence: CDR1 SQVTM, CDR2 ANQGSEA. Trimming took 3 bases from V and 5 from J, leaving 9 bases between them. This CDR3 contains 12 residues.

The genes are TRBV28 and TRBJ2-3; D gene unclear. Trimming pared 7 bases from V and 0 bases from J, leaving 5 bases between. The length of the CDR3 is 12 residues. Germline-derived CDR1 and CDR2 are MDHEN and SYDVKM. The CDR3 DNA follows: TGTGCCAGCACTCGTAGCACAGATACGCAGTATTTT. This gives the protein CASTRSTDTQYF.

The gene calls are TRBV18 and TRBJ2-3; TRBD2 matches 9 bases. The CDR3 runs 16 residues. V lost 3 bases and J lost 1; bases outside the gene matches: 5. Germline V gene lookup returns CDR1 KGHSH and CDR2 LQKENI. CDR3 protein: CASSPSLAGGTDTQYF. The DNA of the CDR3 is TGTGCCAGCTCACCTTCCTTAGCGGGAGGCACAGATACGCAGTATTTT.

The chain combines TRBV27 with TRBJ2-1; 8 bases are a match to TRBD2. V lost 4 bases, J lost 6 bases, and 8 bases stayed unmatched. Germline V CDR1 and CDR2: MNHEY, SMNVEV (reference sequence). This CDR3 spans 15 amino acids. CDR3 residues: CASSSPGLVANEQFF. The CDR3 nucleotides read TGTGCCAGCAGTTCACCGGGACTAGTGGCCAATGAGCAGTTCTTC.